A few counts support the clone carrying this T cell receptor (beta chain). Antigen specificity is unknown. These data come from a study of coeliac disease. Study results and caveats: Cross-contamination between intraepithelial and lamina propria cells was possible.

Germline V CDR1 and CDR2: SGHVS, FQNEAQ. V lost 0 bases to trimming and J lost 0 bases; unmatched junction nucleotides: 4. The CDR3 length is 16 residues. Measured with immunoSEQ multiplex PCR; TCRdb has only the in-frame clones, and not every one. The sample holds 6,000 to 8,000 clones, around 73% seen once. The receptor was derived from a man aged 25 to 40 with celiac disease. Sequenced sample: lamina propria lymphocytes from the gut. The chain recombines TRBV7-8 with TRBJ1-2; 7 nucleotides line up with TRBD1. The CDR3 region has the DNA TGTGCCAGCAGCTTAGCTGGGACAGCTTCTAACTATGGCTACACCTTC. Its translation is CASSLAGTASNYGYTF.